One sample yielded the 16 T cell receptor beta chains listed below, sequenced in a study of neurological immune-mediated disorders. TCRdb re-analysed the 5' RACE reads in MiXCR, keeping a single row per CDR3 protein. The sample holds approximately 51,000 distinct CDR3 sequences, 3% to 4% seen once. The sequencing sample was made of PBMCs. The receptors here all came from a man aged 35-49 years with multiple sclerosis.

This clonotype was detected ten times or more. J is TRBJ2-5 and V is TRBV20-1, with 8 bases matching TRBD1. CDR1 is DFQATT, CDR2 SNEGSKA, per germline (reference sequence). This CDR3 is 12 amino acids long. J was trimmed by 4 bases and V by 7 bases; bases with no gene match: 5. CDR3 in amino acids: CSVRTGRETQYF. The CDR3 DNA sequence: TGCAGTGTTCGGACAGGGAGAGAGACCCAGTACTTC.

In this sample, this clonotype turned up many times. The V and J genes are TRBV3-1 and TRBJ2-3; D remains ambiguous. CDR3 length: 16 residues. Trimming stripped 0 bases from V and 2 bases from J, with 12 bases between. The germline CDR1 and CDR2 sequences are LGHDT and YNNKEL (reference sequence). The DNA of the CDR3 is TGTGCCAGCAGCCAAGAGCTGGTCAGAAACACAGATACGCAGTATTTT. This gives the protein CASSQELVRNTDTQYF.

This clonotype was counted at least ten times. The CDR3 region has the DNA TGTGCCAGCAGCCGTACCGGGACCCGGGGCAACTACGAGCAGTACTTC. Its protein product is CASSRTGTRGNYEQYF. The gene calls are TRBV12-3 or TRBV12-4 and TRBJ2-7, with D perhaps matching TRBD1 or TRBD2 (5 bases each). V lost 6 bases to trimming and J lost 3 bases, with 21 bases between them. This CDR3 has 16 amino acids.

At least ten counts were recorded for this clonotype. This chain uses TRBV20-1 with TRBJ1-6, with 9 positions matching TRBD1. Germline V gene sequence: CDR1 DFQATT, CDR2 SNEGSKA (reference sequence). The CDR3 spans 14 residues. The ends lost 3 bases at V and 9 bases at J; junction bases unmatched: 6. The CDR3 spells CSARSDRGTSPLHF. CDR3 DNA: TGCAGTGCTAGGTCGGACAGGGGCACTTCACCCCTCCACTTT.

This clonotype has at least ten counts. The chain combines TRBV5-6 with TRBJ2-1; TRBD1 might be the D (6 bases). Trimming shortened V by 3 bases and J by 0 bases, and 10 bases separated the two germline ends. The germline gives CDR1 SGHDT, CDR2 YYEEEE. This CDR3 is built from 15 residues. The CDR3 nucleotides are TGTGCCAGCAGCTGGGACAAAAGCTCCTACAATGAGCAGTTCTTC. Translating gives CASSWDKSSYNEQFF.

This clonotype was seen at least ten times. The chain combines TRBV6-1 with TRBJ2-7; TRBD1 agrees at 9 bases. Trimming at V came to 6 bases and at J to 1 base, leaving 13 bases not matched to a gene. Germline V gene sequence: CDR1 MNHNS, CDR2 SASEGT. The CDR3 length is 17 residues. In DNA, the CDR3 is TGTGCCAGCAGAGTCCCCTCCGGGACAGGGATATCCTACGAGCAGTACTTC. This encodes CASRVPSGTGISYEQYF.

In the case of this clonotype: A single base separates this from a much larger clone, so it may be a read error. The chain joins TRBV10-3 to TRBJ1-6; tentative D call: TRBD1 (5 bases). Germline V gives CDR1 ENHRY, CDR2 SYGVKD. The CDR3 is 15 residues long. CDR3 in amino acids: CAISEKQAYNSPLNF. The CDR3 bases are TGTGCCATCAGTGAGAAACAGGCATATAATTCACCCCTCAACTTT.

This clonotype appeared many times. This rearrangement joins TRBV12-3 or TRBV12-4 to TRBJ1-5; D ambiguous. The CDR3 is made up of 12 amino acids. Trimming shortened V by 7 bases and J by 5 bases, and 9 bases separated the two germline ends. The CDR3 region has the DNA TGTGCCAGCACCCTTCGGCATCAGCCCCAGCATTTT. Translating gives CASTLRHQPQHF.

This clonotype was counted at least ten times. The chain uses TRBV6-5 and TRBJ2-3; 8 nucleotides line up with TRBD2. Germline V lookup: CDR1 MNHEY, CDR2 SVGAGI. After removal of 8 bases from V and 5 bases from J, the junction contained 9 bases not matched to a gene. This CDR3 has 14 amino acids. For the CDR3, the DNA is TGTGCCAGCCGCCCGCCGGGGGGGCAAGATACGCAGTATTTT. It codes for CASRPPGGQDTQYF.

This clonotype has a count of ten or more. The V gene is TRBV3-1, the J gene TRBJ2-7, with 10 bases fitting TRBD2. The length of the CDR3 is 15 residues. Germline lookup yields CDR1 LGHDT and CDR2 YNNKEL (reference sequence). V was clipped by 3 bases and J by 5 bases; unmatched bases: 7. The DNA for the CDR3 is TGTGCCAGCAGCCAGTACGGGACTAGCGACGACGAGCAGTACTTC. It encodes CASSQYGTSDDEQYF.

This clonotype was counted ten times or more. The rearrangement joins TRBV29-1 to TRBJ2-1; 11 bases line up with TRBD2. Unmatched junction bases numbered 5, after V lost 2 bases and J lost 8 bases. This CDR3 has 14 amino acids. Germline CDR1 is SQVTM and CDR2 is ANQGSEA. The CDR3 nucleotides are TGCAGCGTTGAACTCACTAGCGGGGGCTATGAGCAGTTCTTC. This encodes CSVELTSGGYEQFF.

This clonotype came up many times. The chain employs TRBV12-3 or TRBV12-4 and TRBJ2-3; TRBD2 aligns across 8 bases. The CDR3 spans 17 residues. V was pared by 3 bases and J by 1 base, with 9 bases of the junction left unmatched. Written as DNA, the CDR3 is TGTGCCAGCAGTTTCGGGATAAGCGGGGGAGGCACAGATACGCAGTATTTT. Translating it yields CASSFGISGGGTDTQYF.

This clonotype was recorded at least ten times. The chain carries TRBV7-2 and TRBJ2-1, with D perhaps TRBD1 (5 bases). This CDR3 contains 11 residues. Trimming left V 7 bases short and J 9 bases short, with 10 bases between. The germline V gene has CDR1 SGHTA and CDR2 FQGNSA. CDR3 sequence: CASTRGSEQFF. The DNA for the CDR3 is TGTGCCAGCACTAGGGGTTCTGAGCAGTTCTTC.

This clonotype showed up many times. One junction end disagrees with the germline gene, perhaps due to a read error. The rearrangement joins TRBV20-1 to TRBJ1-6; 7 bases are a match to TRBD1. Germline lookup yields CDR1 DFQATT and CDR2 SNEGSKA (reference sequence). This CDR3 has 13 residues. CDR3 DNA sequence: TGCAGTGCGCGACGACAGGGAAATTCACCCCTCAACTTT. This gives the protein CSARRQGNSPLNF.

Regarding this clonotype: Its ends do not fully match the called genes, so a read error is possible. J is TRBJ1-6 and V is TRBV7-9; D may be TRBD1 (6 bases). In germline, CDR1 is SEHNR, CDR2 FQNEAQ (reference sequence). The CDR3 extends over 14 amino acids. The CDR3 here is CASSLQGLGSPLNF. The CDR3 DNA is TGTGCCAGCAGCTTACAGGGGTTGGGTTCACCCCTCAACTTT. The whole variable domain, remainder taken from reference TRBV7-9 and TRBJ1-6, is DTGVSQNPRHKITKRGQNVTFRCDPISEHNRLYWYRQTLGQGPEFLTYFQNEAQLEKSRLLSDRFSAERPKGSFSTLEIQRTEQGDSAMYLCASSLQGLGSPLNFGNGTRLTVT.

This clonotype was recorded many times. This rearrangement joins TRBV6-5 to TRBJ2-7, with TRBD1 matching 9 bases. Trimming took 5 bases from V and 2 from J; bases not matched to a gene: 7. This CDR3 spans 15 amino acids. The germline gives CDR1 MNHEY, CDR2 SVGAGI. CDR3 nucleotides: TGTGCCAGCAGTCCCCGGGACAGGGAGGCCTACGAGCAGTACTTC. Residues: CASSPRDREAYEQYF.